This passage covers 26 T cell receptor beta chains from one sample sequenced in a study of T cell repertoires in cytomegalovirus infection. MiXCR, run by TCRdb on the reads, gives a single entry per CDR3 protein. The table includes approximately 70,000 distinct CDR3 sequences, approximately 3.6% detected once. The sequenced sample was PBMCs. Receptors originate from a human donor in good health (CMV status not recorded). Some clones in this sample may be carry-over from other donors' samples.

This clonotype was detected many times. The chain recombines TRBV7-2 with TRBJ1-3, with 7 bases identical to TRBD1. After removal of 5 bases from V and 0 bases from J, the junction contained 7 bases not matched to a gene. The length of the CDR3 is 16 residues. The germline gives CDR1 SGHTA, CDR2 FQGNSA. The CDR3 nucleotides are TGTGCCAGCAGCACGGGACAGCCAGACTCTGGAAACACCATATATTTT. Amino acid sequence: CASSTGQPDSGNTIYF.

This clonotype was counted ten times or more. The rearrangement uses TRBV29-1 and TRBJ1-1; unclear D gene. CDR1 and CDR2 (germline): SQVTM, ANQGSEA. The germline V and J ends were trimmed by 6 bases and 7 bases, with 12 bases remaining between them. CDR3 length: 11 residues. CDR3 loop: CSVPDPVEAFF. The CDR3 DNA is TGCAGCGTCCCGGACCCGGTTGAAGCTTTCTTT.

This clonotype was detected many times. V and J are TRBV5-1 and TRBJ2-1, with D perhaps TRBD2 (6 bases). The CDR3 spans 15 residues. Germline lookup yields CDR1 SGHRS and CDR2 YFSETQ. Trimming removed 3 bases from V and 2 bases from J, with 12 bases in between. The CDR3 loop is CASSSTGTPYNEQFF. CDR3 coding DNA: TGCGCCAGCAGCTCCACCGGGACTCCCTACAATGAGCAGTTCTTC.

The table lists this clonotype with many counts. The DNA for the CDR3 is TGTGCCAGCAGCTTATGGGAGGGACTCGCGGAGACCCAGTACTTC. Its protein product is CASSLWEGLAETQYF. The chain uses TRBV7-9 and TRBJ2-5; 7 positions agree with TRBD2. The CDR3 spans 15 residues. V lost 2 bases to trimming and J lost 5 bases; unmatched junction nucleotides: 8. CDR1 SEHNR and CDR2 FQNEAQ come from the germline V gene (reference sequence).

This clonotype appeared many times. The V gene is TRBV7-3, the J gene TRBJ2-5, with D possibly matching TRBD1 (5 bases). Deletions cut 3 bases from V and 5 bases from J, with 10 bases between. This CDR3 has 13 residues. Germline CDR1 reads SGHTA; CDR2 reads FQGTGA. CDR3 coding DNA: TGTGCCAGCAGCTTCGGACATATGGAGACCCAGTACTTC. It translates to CASSFGHMETQYF. The complete variable domain, with remaining parts taken from reference TRBV7-3 and TRBJ2-5, reads GAGVSQTPSNKVTEKGKYVELRCDPISGHTALYWYRQSLGQGPEFLIYFQGTGAADDSGLPNDRFFAVRPEGSVSTLKIQRTERGDSAVYLCASSFGHMETQYFGPGTRLLVL.

This clonotype was counted at least ten times. The chain carries TRBV7-2 and TRBJ1-5, with D possibly TRBD1 on 5 matching bases. The CDR3 consists of 15 residues. Germline lookup yields CDR1 SGHTA and CDR2 FQGNSA. V was cut by 4 bases and J by 7 bases, with 17 bases left in between. CDR3: CASSSLWGGSQPQHF. The CDR3 DNA is TGTGCCAGCAGCTCCCTCTGGGGGGGTTCGCAGCCCCAGCATTTT.

This clonotype was observed a handful of times. The chain recombines TRBV7-2 with TRBJ2-7; TRBD1 matches at 7 bases. CDR1 SGHTA and CDR2 FQGNSA come from the germline V gene. Losses at the gene ends were 7 bases for V and 2 bases for J; bases not matched to a gene: 8. The CDR3 consists of 14 residues. This CDR3 is CASKTTGSAYEQYF. The CDR3 DNA is TGTGCCAGCAAAACGACAGGGTCTGCCTACGAGCAGTACTTC.

The chain combines TRBV6-1 with TRBJ2-5, with D tentatively TRBD1 (6 bases). This CDR3 has 14 amino acids. V was pared by 2 bases and J by 5 bases, with 12 bases between. Per germline, CDR1 MNHNS and CDR2 SASEGT. The CDR3 sequence is CASSEMQGSETQYF. CDR3 in DNA: TGTGCCAGCAGTGAAATGCAGGGGAGTGAGACCCAGTACTTC.

In its sample, this clonotype ranks as medium-sized. The chain recombines TRBV2 with TRBJ2-1; unclear D gene. The CDR3 is made up of 12 amino acids. CDR1 is SNHLY, CDR2 FYNNEI, per germline. V lost 2 bases to trimming and J lost 10 bases, with 9 bases between them. CDR3 in amino acids: CASSEWDGEQFF. Written as DNA, the CDR3 is TGTGCCAGCAGTGAATGGGATGGGGAGCAGTTCTTC.

This clonotype was found many times. V gene TRBV6-6 combines with J gene TRBJ1-1; D is possibly TRBD1 (6 bases). The CDR3 spans 13 residues. V gave up 5 bases and J gave up 3 bases, with 10 bases separating them. CDR1 and CDR2 from the germline V gene are MNHNY and SVGAGI (reference sequence). The CDR3 reads CASSLNRDTEAFF. DNA of the CDR3: TGTGCCAGCAGTCTGAACAGGGACACTGAAGCTTTCTTT.

This clonotype was counted ten times or more. The chain joins TRBV28 to TRBJ1-2; maybe TRBD1 (5 bases). The CDR3 totals 16 residues. Germline-derived CDR1 and CDR2 are MDHEN and SYDVKM. Trimming left V 6 bases short and J 2 bases short, with 19 bases between. The CDR3 is CASSTGTNGANYGYTF. As DNA, the CDR3 is TGTGCCAGCAGCACCGGGACGAATGGCGCCAACTATGGCTACACCTTC.

This clonotype was counted ten times or more. The rearrangement links TRBV7-2 to TRBJ1-1; a weak D match, TRBD1 (5 bases). The CDR3 contains 14 residues. Germline values: CDR1 SGHTA, CDR2 FQGNSA. Trimming shortened V by 4 bases and J by 4 bases, and 13 bases separated the two germline ends. CDR3 sequence reads: CASSSRLGGTEAFF. Here the CDR3 DNA reads TGTGCCAGCAGCTCGAGGCTCGGGGGCACTGAAGCTTTCTTT.

This clonotype was observed at least ten times. The chain is built from TRBV29-1 and TRBJ1-4; no firm D call. Trimming removed 5 bases from V and 1 base from J, with 5 bases in between. The germline CDR1 and CDR2 sequences are SQVTM and ANQGSEA. This CDR3 is 12 amino acids long. This CDR3 reads CSVTVTNEKLFF. CDR3 nucleotide sequence: TGCAGCGTTACTGTAACTAATGAAAAACTGTTTTTT.

This clonotype has at least ten counts. The gene calls are TRBV20-1 and TRBJ2-7; TRBD1 agrees at 7 bases. The CDR3 extends over 15 amino acids. Germline assignment: CDR1 DFQATT and CDR2 SNEGSKA (reference sequence). V dropped 0 bases and J dropped 3; count of bases not matched to a gene: 8. This chain's CDR3 is CSARDTTGLIYEQYF. CDR3 DNA: TGCAGTGCTAGAGACACGACAGGGTTAATCTACGAGCAGTACTTC.

The table lists this clonotype with many counts. The V and J genes are TRBV12-3 or TRBV12-4 and TRBJ1-2; weak D call: TRBD1 (6 bases). Trimming took 5 bases from V and 12 from J, leaving 16 bases between them. This CDR3 has 12 amino acids. DNA of the CDR3: TGTGCCAGCAGTACCGCCGGGGGCTCAAACACCTTC. Encoded protein: CASSTAGGSNTF.

The chain employs TRBV6-2 or TRBV6-3 and TRBJ2-2; D is unclear. Germline CDR1 reads MNHEY; CDR2 reads SVGEGT. V was shortened by 4 bases and J by 8 bases, with 11 bases between the two germline ends. The CDR3 totals 13 residues. CDR3 DNA sequence: TGTGCCAGCAGTTCTCTTGCCGCAGGGGAGCTGTTTTTT. Translating it yields CASSSLAAGELFF.

This clonotype was found many times. The J gene is TRBJ1-2, the V gene TRBV9; D gene unclear. The CDR3 is made up of 12 amino acids. The germline V gene encodes CDR1 SGDLS and CDR2 YYNGEE. Trimming stripped 0 bases from V and 3 bases from J, with 3 bases between. Here the CDR3 reads CASSVDDYGYTF. DNA of the CDR3: TGTGCCAGCAGCGTAGACGACTATGGCTACACCTTC.

This clonotype came up many times. The chain couples TRBV6-2 or TRBV6-3 to TRBJ1-1, with D uncertain. With 2 bases removed from V and 2 bases from J, the gap between germline ends came to 9 bases. There are 14 residues in the CDR3. The germline V gene encodes CDR1 MNHEY and CDR2 SVGEGT. The CDR3, as DNA: TGTGCCAGCAGTTACAGGGATAGTAACACTGAAGCTTTCTTT. Translated, it gives CASSYRDSNTEAFF.

This clonotype was seen many times. The rearrangement links TRBV7-9 to TRBJ2-1, with a tentative D call TRBD1 (6 bases). V lost 7 bases and J 3 bases, leaving 10 bases between the germline ends. CDR3 length equals 13 residues. Germline lookup yields CDR1 SEHNR and CDR2 FQNEAQ (reference sequence). In DNA, the CDR3 is TGTGCCAGCACTCTGGACAGCTACAATGAGCAGTTCTTC. This translates into CASTLDSYNEQFF.

The table lists this clonotype with many counts. The CDR3 region is CASSLAGAGGHEQFF. The CDR3 coding sequence is TGTGCCAGCAGCTTGGCCGGGGCGGGGGGGCATGAGCAGTTCTTC. The gene calls are TRBV7-2 and TRBJ2-1; 9 bases fit TRBD2. This CDR3 has 15 amino acids. The V gene end was trimmed by 3 bases and the J gene end by 8 bases; junction bases not matched to a gene: 8. The germline gives CDR1 SGHTA, CDR2 FQGNSA.

The sample holds many counts of this clonotype. V gene TRBV4-3 combines with J gene TRBJ2-7; the D gene is possibly TRBD1 (6 bases). The V end was cut by 0 bases, the J end by 1 base, with 13 bases between. This CDR3 has 16 residues. Germline lookup yields CDR1 LGHNA and CDR2 YSLEER. The CDR3 sequence is CASSQDGPGTSYEQYF. The CDR3 bases are TGCGCCAGCAGCCAAGATGGCCCCGGGACATCCTACGAGCAGTACTTC.

Many counts were recorded for this clonotype. V usage is TRBV29-1 and J usage is TRBJ1-1; no definite D call. V lost 4 bases to trimming and J lost 1 base, with 7 bases between them. The length of the CDR3 is 12 residues. The V gene's germline CDR1 is SQVTM and CDR2 ANQGSEA. The CDR3 bases are TGCAGCGTTGTACGGTCGAACACTGAAGCTTTCTTT. It translates to CSVVRSNTEAFF.

This clonotype appeared many times. The rearrangement links TRBV7-2 to TRBJ2-7; 8 bases agree with TRBD2. Germline CDR1 is SGHTA and CDR2 is FQGNSA. The CDR3 is 14 residues long. With 5 bases clipped from V and 5 bases from J, the junction kept 8 bases outside the gene matches. In DNA form, the CDR3 reads TGTGCCAGCAGCACAAAATCGGGGGGGCACGAGCAGTACTTC. Translated: CASSTKSGGHEQYF.

This clonotype showed up many times. V gene TRBV7-2 combines with J gene TRBJ2-3, with D perhaps TRBD2 (7 bases). Deletions cut 2 bases from V and 8 bases from J, with 14 bases between. The V gene's germline CDR1 is SGHTA and CDR2 FQGNSA. The CDR3 covers 14 residues. The CDR3 region has the DNA TGTGCCAGCAGCTTATGGGGGGGGCAGACTACGCAGTATTTT. Translated: CASSLWGGQTTQYF.

This clonotype was seen repeatedly, ten times or more. The chain has TRBV7-2 and TRBJ2-7; 8 nucleotides agree with TRBD2. Germline CDR1 SGHTA, CDR2 FQGNSA. J gave up 2 bases and V 1 base, and 1 base lay outside the gene matches. The CDR3 spans 14 residues. Written as DNA, the CDR3 is TGTGCCAGCAGCTTAGGCGGGGGGCCCTACGAGCAGTACTTC. It specifies CASSLGGGPYEQYF.

Many counts were recorded for this clonotype. V usage is TRBV12-3 or TRBV12-4 and J usage is TRBJ1-2; possibly TRBD1 for D (6 bases). Trimming cost V 4 bases and J 5 bases, with 11 bases left between them. The CDR3 is made up of 13 amino acids. In DNA form, the CDR3 reads TGTGCCAGCAGTTCCGGACAGCCGTATGGCTACACCTTC. It yields the protein CASSSGQPYGYTF.